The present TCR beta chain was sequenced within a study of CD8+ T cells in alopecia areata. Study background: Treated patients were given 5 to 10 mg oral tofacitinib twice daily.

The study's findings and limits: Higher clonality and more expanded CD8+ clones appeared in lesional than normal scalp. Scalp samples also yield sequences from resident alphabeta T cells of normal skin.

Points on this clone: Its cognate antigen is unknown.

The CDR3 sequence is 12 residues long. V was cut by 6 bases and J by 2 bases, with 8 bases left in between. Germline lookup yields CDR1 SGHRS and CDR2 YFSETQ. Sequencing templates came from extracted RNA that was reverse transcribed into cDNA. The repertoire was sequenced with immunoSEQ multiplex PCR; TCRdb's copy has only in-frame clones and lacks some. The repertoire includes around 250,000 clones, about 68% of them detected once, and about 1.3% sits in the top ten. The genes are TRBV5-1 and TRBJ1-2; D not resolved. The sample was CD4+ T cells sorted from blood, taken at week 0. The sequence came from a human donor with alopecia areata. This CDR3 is CASKDDNYGYTF. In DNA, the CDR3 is TGCGCCAGCAAGGACGACAACTATGGCTACACCTTC.